This section outlines one T cell receptor (beta chain) sequence together with its context. Source study methods: Estimation of nucleated cell counts relied on the amplification of reference gene primers. Sequencing was performed with immunoSEQ multiplex PCR; in TCRdb, only in-frame clones are kept and a portion is missing. That table furnishes V, J and clone size, whereas the DNA furnished D and trimming. The sample lists some 50,000 clones, roughly four fifths occurring once. Germline lookup yields CDR1 MNHEY and CDR2 SVGAGI. V shed 4 bases, J shed 2 bases, and the junction held 7 bases outside the gene matches. This CDR3 has 15 residues. These data are taken from a study of blood T cell repertoires in COVID-19. In the study overall: Samples representing acute and convalescent COVID-19 were sourced from the United States, Italy and Spain. In each case, the material was cDNA or gDNA derived from T cells, B-cell-depleted T cells, or PBMCs.

Sequenced sample: peripheral blood. The V gene is TRBV6-5, the J gene TRBJ1-2; 7 bases agree with TRBD1. This clonotype was sampled from a woman of 80 years or more with acute or convalescent COVID-19. CDR3: CASSSRQGNNYGYTF. CDR3 in DNA: TGTGCCAGCAGTTCCCGACAGGGTAACAACTATGGCTACACCTTC.